This entry lists 27 T cell receptor beta chains sequenced from one sample in a study of PD-1 blockade in classical Hodgkin lymphoma. Each patient experienced a relapse that followed autologous stem cell transplantation, and brentuximab vedotin exposure varied. The data were produced by immunoSEQ multiplex PCR, yet TCRdb's version contains in-frame clones alone and is incomplete. This sample has roughly 140,000 clones; about 81% occur once, and the top ten carry approximately 9.6%. Sequencing was performed on peripheral blood mononuclear cells (PBMCs), taken before the second cycle of nivolumab. The source is a human donor with classical Hodgkin lymphoma.

The chain combines TRBV18 with TRBJ2-2; the match to TRBD2 covers 7 bases. Trimming cost V 5 bases and J 2 bases; bases outside gene matches: 5. The CDR3 spans 15 residues. Germline-derived CDR1 and CDR2 are KGHSH and LQKENI. The CDR3 protein is CASSRASGNTGELFF. The CDR3 bases are TGTGCCAGCTCAAGAGCTAGCGGAAACACCGGGGAGCTGTTTTTT. The full variable domain, completed using reference TRBV18 and TRBJ2-2, is NAGVMQNPRHLVRRRGQEARLRCSPMKGHSHVYWYRQLPEEGLKFMVYLQKENIIDESGMPKERFSAEFPKEGPSILRIQQVVRGDSAAYFCASSRASGNTGELFFGEGSRLTVL.

The gene calls are TRBV18 and TRBJ1-5; D uncertain. This CDR3 spans 15 amino acids. From germline, CDR1 is KGHSH and CDR2 LQKENI. Trimming stripped 3 bases from V and 1 base from J, with 10 bases between. For the CDR3, the DNA is TGTGCCAGCTCACCTACGGGGAACAGCAATCAGCCCCAGCATTTT. It is translated as CASSPTGNSNQPQHF.

V usage is TRBV5-1 and J usage is TRBJ2-5; no definite D call. V dropped 1 base and J dropped 4 bases, with 20 bases sitting between them. The CDR3 sequence is 17 residues long. Germline values: CDR1 SGHRS, CDR2 YFSETQ. The CDR3 here is CASSLTTNVRVLETQYF. DNA of the CDR3: TGCGCCAGCAGCTTGACGACCAACGTAAGGGTGCTAGAGACCCAGTACTTC.

The J gene is TRBJ2-4, the V gene TRBV7-8, with D perhaps matching TRBD2 (6 bases). Germline CDR1 and CDR2: SGHVS and FQNEAQ. This CDR3 spans 13 amino acids. V was shortened by 11 bases and J by 0 bases, with 11 bases between the two germline ends. The CDR3 region has the DNA TGTGCCTCCTCGGGACTAGCCAAAAACATTCAGTACTTC. This codes for CASSGLAKNIQYF.

The chain couples TRBV4-1 to TRBJ2-1, with D possibly TRBD1 on 6 matching bases. The V gene's germline CDR1 is MGHRA and CDR2 YSYEKL. The CDR3 loop spans 17 amino acids. Trimming shortened V by 0 bases and J by 3 bases, and 15 bases separated the two germline ends. This CDR3 is CASSQDPTGSIYNEQFF. The CDR3 bases are TGCGCCAGCAGCCAAGATCCGACAGGCTCGATCTACAATGAGCAGTTCTTC.

This chain joins TRBV6-6 and TRBJ2-7, with D hard to call. CDR3 size: 11 residues. Germline CDR1 and CDR2: MNHNY and SVGAGI (reference sequence). The ends were cut back, 6 bases at V and 3 bases at J, with 6 bases in the middle. The CDR3 is CASRFRYEQYF. DNA for the CDR3: TGTGCCAGCAGGTTCCGCTACGAGCAGTACTTC.

The chain joins TRBV5-1 to TRBJ2-1; possibly TRBD1 for D (7 bases). Germline V CDR1 and CDR2: SGHRS, YFSETQ. Trimming left V 2 bases short and J 0 bases short, with 12 bases between. This CDR3 has 16 residues. The CDR3 is CASSFRGDSSYNEQFF. CDR3 sequence (DNA): TGCGCCAGCAGCTTCAGGGGGGACAGCTCCTACAATGAGCAGTTCTTC.

CDR3 sequence: CASSLGILPGRAQETQYF. The CDR3 nucleotides are TGTGCCAGCAGCCTGGGAATATTGCCCGGGCGGGCCCAAGAGACCCAGTACTTC. The chain has TRBV5-8 and TRBJ2-5; the D gene is possibly TRBD2 (5 bases). V shed 4 bases and J shed 1 base, with 23 bases lying between them. The CDR3 contains 18 residues. Germline V gives CDR1 SGHTS, CDR2 YDEGEE.

The CDR3 DNA follows: TGTGCCAGCAGCGCCGGGGGGACTAATAGCAATCAGCCCCAGCATTTT. It yields the protein CASSAGGTNSNQPQHF. The V call is TRBV7-9, the J call TRBJ1-5; D may be TRBD1 (5 bases). Germline CDR1 and CDR2: SEHNR and FQNEAQ (reference sequence). V was clipped by 5 bases and J by 0 bases, with 14 bases between them. The CDR3 consists of 16 residues.

This rearrangement joins TRBV4-2 to TRBJ1-1, with a weak D call TRBD1 (5 bases). This CDR3 spans 14 amino acids. V was trimmed by 5 bases and J by 10 bases, leaving 20 bases between them. Germline V CDR1 and CDR2: LGHNA, YNFKEQ. The CDR3 DNA follows: TGTGCCAGCAGCGACTCATTTTCGGGGGGATCAGCTTTCTTT. The encoded protein is CASSDSFSGGSAFF.

This clone has only a few counts. The gene calls are TRBV7-2 and TRBJ1-5; the match to TRBD1 covers 8 bases. The CDR3 sequence is 15 residues long. Germline V CDR1 and CDR2: SGHTA, FQGNSA. V lost 6 bases and J lost 3; bases outside the gene matches: 7. The CDR3 bases are TGTGCCAGCAGTCTCTGGACAGGGACCAATCAGCCCCAGCATTTT. Translated, it gives CASSLWTGTNQPQHF.

The table lists this clone with a few counts. V and J are TRBV18 and TRBJ2-3, with 7 positions matching TRBD1. Germline-derived CDR1 and CDR2 are KGHSH and LQKENI. V dropped 1 base and J dropped 2; count of bases not matched to a gene: 3. The CDR3 runs 15 residues. The CDR3 DNA follows: TGTGCCAGCTCACCACAGGGACAGATCACAGATACGCAGTATTTT. This gives the protein CASSPQGQITDTQYF.

This chain links TRBV9 with TRBJ1-5; D is perhaps TRBD1 (5 bases). The V end lost 0 bases, the J end lost 3 bases, and 10 bases lay between the germline ends. Germline-derived CDR1 and CDR2 are SGDLS and YYNGEE. This CDR3 comprises 15 residues. The CDR3 is CASSVDGGTNQPQHF. CDR3 coding DNA: TGTGCCAGCAGCGTAGATGGGGGAACCAATCAGCCCCAGCATTTT.

This rearrangement joins TRBV9 to TRBJ2-1; D is ambiguous. The CDR3 spans 11 residues. V lost 4 bases and J 5 bases, leaving 4 bases between the germline ends. In germline, CDR1 is SGDLS, CDR2 YYNGEE. The CDR3 loop reads CASSFNNEQFF. CDR3 DNA sequence: TGTGCCAGCAGCTTCAACAATGAGCAGTTCTTC.

This rearrangement joins TRBV5-1 to TRBJ1-5, with 8 bases matching TRBD1. V trimming: 3 bases; J trimming: 1 base; junction bases outside the gene matches: 3. Germline V lookup: CDR1 SGHRS, CDR2 YFSETQ. The CDR3 spans 15 residues. CDR3 loop: CASSSGQGSNQPQHF. The CDR3, as DNA: TGCGCCAGCAGCTCCGGACAGGGAAGCAATCAGCCCCAGCATTTT.

This chain links TRBV7-9 with TRBJ2-7; weak D call: TRBD1 (5 bases). The CDR3 is made up of 14 amino acids. Germline V gene sequence: CDR1 SEHNR, CDR2 FQNEAQ (reference sequence). Trimming took 5 bases from V and 0 from J, leaving 11 bases between them. CDR3 amino acids: CASSLDRNSYEQYF. The CDR3 DNA is TGTGCCAGCAGCCTCGACAGAAACTCCTACGAGCAGTACTTC. Full variable domain (remainder filled in from reference TRBV7-9 and TRBJ2-7): DTGVSQNPRHKITKRGQNVTFRCDPISEHNRLYWYRQTLGQGPEFLTYFQNEAQLEKSRLLSDRFSAERPKGSFSTLEIQRTEQGDSAMYLCASSLDRNSYEQYFGPGTRLTVT.

The chain recombines TRBV12-5 with TRBJ1-1, with 10 bases aligning to TRBD1. The germline gives CDR1 LGHNT, CDR2 FRNRAP. With V trimmed by 5 bases and J by 10 bases, 10 bases remained unmatched. This CDR3 comprises 14 residues. CDR3 coding DNA: TGTGCTAGTGGTCAAGGACAGGGGGGCCAAGGAGCTTTCTTT. Protein product: CASGQGQGGQGAFF.

The chain employs TRBV30 and TRBJ1-1, with 12 bases lining up with TRBD1. The junction had 8 bases not matched to a gene; V was cut back by 2 bases and J by 7 bases. Germline values: CDR1 GTSNPN, CDR2 SVGIG (reference sequence). The CDR3 contains 15 residues. CDR3 in amino acids: CAWSRGQGALGEAFF. CDR3 sequence (DNA): TGTGCCTGGAGTCGGGGACAGGGGGCTTTGGGTGAAGCTTTCTTT.

The genes are TRBV19 and TRBJ2-7, with 8 nucleotides matching TRBD2. The V gene's germline CDR1 is LNHDA and CDR2 SQIVND (reference sequence). The CDR3 consists of 16 residues. The V and J ends lost 2 bases and 4 bases, in that order; junction bases with no gene match: 10. CDR3 DNA sequence: TGTGCCAGTAGTATAAGTTGGAGCGGGAGCTTTTACGAGCAGTACTTC. Translating it yields CASSISWSGSFYEQYF.

The chain is built from TRBV7-9 and TRBJ2-3, with D perhaps matching TRBD2 (7 bases). V lost 1 base to trimming and J lost 10 bases, with 12 bases between them. The CDR3 contains 13 residues. Germline loops: CDR1 SEHNR, CDR2 FQNEAQ (reference sequence). CDR3 DNA: TGTGCCAGCAGCTTAGTTGAGGGGGGGGCGCAGTATTTT. Amino acid sequence: CASSLVEGGAQYF.

This clone was seen only a few times. This sequence joins TRBV6-5 and TRBJ2-1; D not resolved. The CDR3 sequence is 15 residues long. Trimming took off 2 bases at V and 3 bases at J, with 11 bases between the two ends. From germline, CDR1 is MNHEY and CDR2 SVGAGI. The CDR3 coding sequence is TGTGCCAGCAGTTACCAGCAACCAATCTACAATGAGCAGTTCTTC. This sequence encodes CASSYQQPIYNEQFF.

The chain is built from TRBV12-5 and TRBJ2-5; possibly TRBD2 for D (5 bases). This CDR3 spans 16 amino acids. Germline V gene sequence: CDR1 LGHNT, CDR2 FRNRAP. Between the trimmed V and J ends, which lost 4 bases and 4 bases, there was a span of 19 bases. CDR3 in amino acids: CASGSGFRGGSETQYF. The CDR3 region has the DNA TGTGCTAGTGGTTCGGGGTTTCGAGGAGGATCAGAGACCCAGTACTTC.

The chain combines TRBV6-5 with TRBJ2-1; 7 bases are shared with TRBD1. Trimming took 5 bases from V and 4 from J; bases not matched to a gene: 2. Germline CDR1 reads MNHEY; CDR2 reads SVGAGI. The CDR3 spans 13 residues. The CDR3 is CASSPGQYNEQFF. CDR3 nucleotide sequence: TGTGCCAGCAGTCCGGGACAGTACAATGAGCAGTTCTTC.

This clone showed up just once. The chain recombines TRBV6-6 with TRBJ1-2; possible D gene TRBD1, 5 bases. The CDR3 length is 15 residues. Per germline, CDR1 MNHNY and CDR2 SVGAGI (reference sequence). The germline V and J ends were trimmed by 2 bases and 3 bases, with 13 bases remaining between them. In DNA form, the CDR3 reads TGTGCCAGCAGTTACGGGCAGGGAGGGGACTATGGCTACACCTTC. Protein sequence: CASSYGQGGDYGYTF.

The chain combines TRBV28 with TRBJ2-1; D not certain. This CDR3 spans 15 amino acids. The germline CDR1 and CDR2 sequences are MDHEN and SYDVKM. The V and J ends lost 3 bases and 1 base respectively, with 10 bases between them. In DNA form, the CDR3 reads TGTGCCAGCAGTTTTAGAGTGGGGTCCTACAATGAGCAGTTCTTC. Protein product: CASSFRVGSYNEQFF.

The chain couples TRBV18 to TRBJ2-7, with a tentative D call TRBD1 (5 bases). The CDR3 totals 13 residues. Germline CDR1 is KGHSH and CDR2 is LQKENI. V shed 3 bases and J shed 2 bases, with 8 bases lying between them. The CDR3 loop reads CASSPGHTYEQYF. DNA for the CDR3: TGTGCCAGCTCACCCGGACATACCTACGAGCAGTACTTC.

The DNA for the CDR3 is TGTGCCAGCAAAAGAGCCGGGACAGGGAAAGGCTACACCTTC. It encodes CASKRAGTGKGYTF. The chain recombines TRBV6-5 with TRBJ1-2, with 9 bases fitting TRBD1. The CDR3 totals 14 residues. J was trimmed by 8 bases and V by 7 bases; bases with no gene match: 11. CDR1 is MNHEY and CDR2 is SVGAGI in the germline V gene.